These 18 T cell receptor beta chains were all obtained from the same sample, sequenced in a study of T cells in Graves' hyperthyroidism and ophthalmopathy. TCR beta CDR3 sequences were amplified from RNA transcripts. An initial round of RT-PCR targeting the TCR CDR3 relied on the HTBI primer set. TCRdb redid the calling of the multiplex PCR reads with MiXCR, one entry per CDR3 protein. This sample yields over 700,000 distinct CDR3 sequences, of which roughly 40% are seen a single time; more than 7% belongs to the top ten. Input material: blood. Receptors originate from a man aged 18 to 30 with Graves' hyperthyroidism.

The count of this clonotype is one. This chain uses TRBV7-9 with TRBJ2-2; the D is unclear. This CDR3 is built from 16 residues. From germline, CDR1 is SEHNR and CDR2 FQNEAQ (reference sequence). The V gene lost 4 bases and the J gene lost 2 bases, with 14 bases spanning the gap. CDR3 nucleotide sequence: TGTGCCAGCAGCTCAACGCGACACGTCAACACCGGGGAGCTGTTTTTT. Protein product: CASSSTRHVNTGELFF.

This clonotype showed up just a few times. V usage is TRBV2 and J usage is TRBJ1-4, with D maybe TRBD1 (6 bases). The CDR3 loop spans 13 amino acids. The germline CDR1 and CDR2 sequences are SNHLY and FYNNEI. V was trimmed by 6 bases and J by 7 bases, leaving 12 bases between them. The CDR3 loop is CASRQGTTEKLFF. CDR3 bases: TGTGCCAGCAGACAGGGTACCACTGAAAAACTGTTTTTT.

A single count supports this clonotype. The genes are TRBV19 and TRBJ2-5; D unclear. V lost 7 bases, J lost 7 bases, and 16 bases lay in between. The CDR3 length is 13 residues. Germline loops: CDR1 LNHDA, CDR2 SQIVND (reference sequence). CDR3 sequence: CASKVSNGGTQYF. The CDR3 DNA follows: TGTGCCAGTAAGGTCTCGAACGGCGGGACCCAGTACTTC.

This clonotype was seen at least ten times. The chain uses TRBV7-9 and TRBJ1-1; maybe TRBD1 (5 bases). The V gene lost 5 bases and the J gene lost 6 bases, with 19 bases spanning the gap. The CDR3 loop spans 15 amino acids. The germline CDR1 and CDR2 sequences are SEHNR and FQNEAQ (reference sequence). CDR3 amino acids: CASSHNRRSSAEAFF. CDR3 sequence (DNA): TGTGCCAGCAGCCACAACAGGAGATCCTCGGCTGAAGCTTTCTTT. The full variable domain, its missing parts supplied by reference TRBV7-9 and TRBJ1-1, is DTGVSQNPRHKITKRGQNVTFRCDPISEHNRLYWYRQTLGQGPEFLTYFQNEAQLEKSRLLSDRFSAERPKGSFSTLEIQRTEQGDSAMYLCASSHNRRSSAEAFFGQGTRLTVV.

This chain connects TRBV19 to TRBJ1-2, with 10 bases fitting TRBD1. Germline V lookup: CDR1 LNHDA, CDR2 SQIVND (reference sequence). The CDR3 totals 16 residues. After removal of 9 bases from V and 6 bases from J, the junction contained 16 bases not matched to a gene. The CDR3 region has the DNA TGTGCCAGCAGCTTAGTCCCCGGACAGGGGGGAAATGGCTACACCTTC. Amino acids: CASSLVPGQGGNGYTF.

Only a few counts were recorded for this clonotype. This sequence joins TRBV28 and TRBJ1-1; TRBD1 agrees at 8 bases. The V gene end was trimmed by 3 bases and the J gene end by 7 bases; junction bases not matched to a gene: 13. Germline V gene sequence: CDR1 MDHEN, CDR2 SYDVKM. The CDR3 contains 16 residues. This CDR3 is CASSFPLPGQASEAFF. The CDR3 coding sequence is TGTGCCAGCAGTTTTCCACTCCCGGGACAGGCCAGTGAAGCTTTCTTT.

This rearrangement joins TRBV5-1 to TRBJ2-5; unclear D gene. Trimming took 1 base from V and 1 from J, leaving 14 bases between them. The CDR3 consists of 16 residues. The germline V gene has CDR1 SGHRS and CDR2 YFSETQ. The CDR3 region is CASSLKPTTGQETQYF. The CDR3, as DNA: TGCGCCAGCAGCTTGAAACCCACGACGGGCCAAGAGACCCAGTACTTC.

In this sample, this clonotype turned up once. This chain connects TRBV6-6 to TRBJ2-7; the D is unclear. This CDR3 has 14 amino acids. Germline V gene sequence: CDR1 MNHNY, CDR2 SVGAGI (reference sequence). Deletions cut 2 bases from V and 3 bases from J, with 11 bases between. The DNA for the CDR3 is TGTGCCAGCAGTTACGGCATAGCCATCTACGAGCAGTACTTC. Its translation: CASSYGIAIYEQYF.

This clonotype was counted between two and nine times. This chain connects TRBV13 to TRBJ2-5, with 13 bases lining up with TRBD2. Germline V gives CDR1 PRHDT, CDR2 FYEKMQ (reference sequence). V lost 3 bases to trimming and J lost 4 bases; unmatched junction nucleotides: 5. The CDR3 covers 16 residues. The CDR3 reads CASSLGLAGRRETQYF. The CDR3 coding sequence is TGTGCCAGCAGCTTGGGACTAGCGGGACGACGAGAGACCCAGTACTTC.

The sample holds a few counts of this clonotype. The gene calls are TRBV5-1 and TRBJ2-7; 12 bases match TRBD2. The CDR3 is 16 amino acids. Trimming took 2 bases from V and 2 from J; bases not matched to a gene: 5. Germline CDR1 reads SGHRS; CDR2 reads YFSETQ. CDR3 residues: CASSFPSGRETYEQYF. Here the CDR3 DNA reads TGCGCCAGCAGCTTTCCTAGCGGGAGGGAGACCTACGAGCAGTACTTC. Full variable domain (rest looked up from reference TRBV5-1 and TRBJ2-7): KAGVTQTPRYLIKTRGQQVTLSCSPISGHRSVSWYQQTPGQGLQFLFEYFSETQRNKGNFPGRFSGRQFSNSRSEMNVSTLELGDSALYLCASSFPSGRETYEQYFGPGTRLTVT.

The chain couples TRBV7-3 to TRBJ2-3, with D perhaps matching TRBD1 (5 bases). Trimming took 5 bases from V and 1 from J, leaving 7 bases between them. Germline V gene sequence: CDR1 SGHTA, CDR2 FQGTGA. This CDR3 region has 13 residues. In DNA form, the CDR3 reads TGTGCCAGCAGCCCGACAGGCACAGATACGCAGTATTTT. Its translation: CASSPTGTDTQYF.

This sequence joins TRBV7-2 and TRBJ2-7; a weak D match, TRBD2 (6 bases). The germline V gene encodes CDR1 SGHTA and CDR2 FQGNSA. Trimming removed 5 bases at V and 6 bases at J, with 17 bases between. This CDR3 is built from 14 residues. The CDR3 region has the DNA TGTGCCAGCAGCCCCGGGACGGGGGTCCGCGAGCAGTACTTC. Protein sequence: CASSPGTGVREQYF.

The J gene is TRBJ1-1, the V gene TRBV9, with a tentative D call TRBD1 (6 bases). The CDR3 has 13 residues. Germline V lookup: CDR1 SGDLS, CDR2 YYNGEE. Trimming took 3 bases from V and 10 from J, leaving 16 bases between them. The CDR3 sequence is CASSGITGNSAFF. CDR3 DNA sequence: TGTGCCAGCAGCGGTATAACAGGGAATTCAGCTTTCTTT. The full variable domain, rest sourced from reference TRBV9 and TRBJ1-1, is DSGVTQTPKHLITATGQRVTLRCSPRSGDLSVYWYQQSLDQGLQFLIQYYNGEERAKGNILERFSAQQFPDLHSELNLSSLELGDSALYFCASSGITGNSAFFGQGTRLTVV.

Ten or more counts support this clonotype. The chain is built from TRBV29-1 and TRBJ2-7; D not resolved. The germline V gene has CDR1 SQVTM and CDR2 ANQGSEA. The CDR3 is 11 residues long. Trimming pared 2 bases from V and 3 bases from J, leaving 5 bases between. CDR3 in amino acids: CSVEQNYEQYF. The CDR3 region has the DNA TGCAGCGTTGAACAAAACTACGAGCAGTACTTC.

The rearrangement joins TRBV9 to TRBJ1-5; D is perhaps TRBD1 (5 bases). Germline V gene sequence: CDR1 SGDLS, CDR2 YYNGEE. The CDR3 consists of 14 residues. With 1 base removed from V and 5 bases from J, the gap between germline ends came to 10 bases. The CDR3 nucleotides are TGTGCCAGCAGCGTATCAGGGAACGATCAGCCCCAGCATTTT. Translated, it gives CASSVSGNDQPQHF. The full variable domain, its missing parts supplied by reference TRBV9 and TRBJ1-5, is DSGVTQTPKHLITATGQRVTLRCSPRSGDLSVYWYQQSLDQGLQFLIQYYNGEERAKGNILERFSAQQFPDLHSELNLSSLELGDSALYFCASSVSGNDQPQHFGDGTRLSIL.

This clonotype showed up many times. The rearrangement uses TRBV10-2 and TRBJ1-2, with D unresolved. Germline CDR1 and CDR2: WSHSY and SAAADI. V was clipped by 10 bases and J by 0 bases, with 12 bases between them. There are 13 residues in the CDR3. CDR3 protein: CATLNPANYGYTF. CDR3 DNA sequence: TGCGCCACCCTTAATCCAGCTAACTATGGCTACACCTTC.

The chain recombines TRBV9 with TRBJ2-2; D is possibly TRBD1 or TRBD2 (5 bases each). Germline CDR1 and CDR2: SGDLS and YYNGEE. Deletions cut 4 bases from V and 5 bases from J, with 15 bases between. The CDR3 sequence is 15 residues long. The CDR3 spells CASSQDGGETGELFF. The CDR3 bases are TGTGCCAGCAGCCAAGATGGGGGAGAGACCGGGGAGCTGTTTTTT. Complete variable domain (other parts from reference TRBV9 and TRBJ2-2): DSGVTQTPKHLITATGQRVTLRCSPRSGDLSVYWYQQSLDQGLQFLIQYYNGEERAKGNILERFSAQQFPDLHSELNLSSLELGDSALYFCASSQDGGETGELFFGEGSRLTVL.

This clonotype was seen ten or more times. The chain is built from TRBV10-3 and TRBJ1-5; D unresolved. The V gene's germline CDR1 is ENHRY and CDR2 SYGVKD. CDR3 size: 12 residues. The V and J ends lost 3 bases and 5 bases respectively, with 5 bases between them. This CDR3 reads CAISEEYQPQHF. CDR3 coding DNA: TGTGCCATCAGTGAAGAGTATCAGCCCCAGCATTTT.